The 3 T cell receptor beta chains listed next were all sequenced from one sample in a study of a mutant IDH1 vaccine in newly diagnosed glioma. Time point described: baseline, week 1 (first vaccination visit). Indicated treatment: pre-vaccination baseline after standard-of-care therapy. Only in-frame clones appear in the TCRdb table, and some are missing; sequencing was by immunoSEQ multiplex PCR. The profile shows approximately 92,000 clones, roughly 80% of them singletons. The sequenced sample was PBMCs, obtained from a glioma patient treated with radiotherapy, temozolomide or both. The receptors were gathered from a woman aged 50 to 60 with glioma.

This clone was observed a single time. V and J are TRBV19 and TRBJ1-5; possibly TRBD1 for D (5 bases). The CDR3 loop spans 15 amino acids. From germline, CDR1 is LNHDA and CDR2 SQIVND (reference sequence). V dropped 6 bases and J dropped 4 bases, with 16 bases sitting between them. CDR3 protein: CASSPTGQGNQPQHF. In DNA form, the CDR3 reads TGTGCCAGTAGCCCGACGGGGCAAGGGAATCAGCCCCAGCATTTT.

The V call is TRBV19, the J call TRBJ1-5; no reliable D call. The germline gives CDR1 LNHDA, CDR2 SQIVND (reference sequence). The CDR3 is 15 residues long. Trimming stripped 3 bases from V and 1 base from J, with 10 bases between. CDR3 sequence: CASSIVSRSNQPQHF. CDR3 DNA: TGTGCCAGTAGTATCGTGTCTCGAAGCAATCAGCCCCAGCATTTT.

V gene TRBV27 combines with J gene TRBJ2-1; TRBD1 might be the D (6 bases). The CDR3 extends over 17 amino acids. Germline lookup yields CDR1 MNHEY and CDR2 SMNVEV (reference sequence). The V end was cut by 3 bases, the J end by 5 bases, with 20 bases between. The CDR3: CASSLGTQGFKNNEQFF. The CDR3 DNA reads TGTGCCAGCAGTTTGGGAACCCAGGGGTTCAAGAACAATGAGCAGTTCTTC.